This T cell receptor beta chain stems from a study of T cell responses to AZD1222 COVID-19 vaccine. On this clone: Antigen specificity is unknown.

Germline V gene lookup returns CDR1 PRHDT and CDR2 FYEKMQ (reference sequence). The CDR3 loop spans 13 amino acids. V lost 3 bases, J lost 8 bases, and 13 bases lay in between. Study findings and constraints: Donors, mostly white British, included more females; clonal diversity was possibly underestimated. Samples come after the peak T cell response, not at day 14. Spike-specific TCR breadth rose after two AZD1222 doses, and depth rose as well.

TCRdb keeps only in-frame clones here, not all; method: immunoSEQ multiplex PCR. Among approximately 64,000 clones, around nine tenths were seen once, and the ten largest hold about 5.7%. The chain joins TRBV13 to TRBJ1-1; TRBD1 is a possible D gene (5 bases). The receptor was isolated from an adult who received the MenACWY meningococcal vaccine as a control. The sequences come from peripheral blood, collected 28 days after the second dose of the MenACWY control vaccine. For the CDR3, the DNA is TGTGCCAGCAGCTTTCCCAGACAGCCGGAAGCTTTCTTT. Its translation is CASSFPRQPEAFF.